This T cell receptor beta chain is drawn from a study of blood T cell repertoires in COVID-19. Study in general: Samples taken during acute and convalescent COVID-19 were collected in the United States, Italy and Spain.

Under the authors' procedure: Counts of nucleated cells, estimated from reference gene primer amplification, were obtained. Sequencing used immunoSEQ multiplex PCR; TCRdb keeps in-frame clones, though not all of them. From that table come the V and J calls and clone size; the DNA was used to work out D and trimming. The table records 80,000 to 95,000 clones, roughly 84% of them present only once. The CDR3 has 13 amino acids. CDR1 MDHEN and CDR2 SYDVKM come from the germline V gene. Trimming cost V 5 bases and J 3 bases; bases outside gene matches: 4. The sequenced sample was peripheral blood. This chain uses TRBV28 with TRBJ2-7, with 7 bases matching TRBD1. The sequence came from a woman aged 80 or over with active or convalescent COVID-19. This CDR3 reads CASSEDRFYEQYF. As DNA, the CDR3 is TGTGCCAGCAGTGAGGACAGGTTCTACGAGCAGTACTTC.